This TCR beta chain was documented in a study of blood T cell repertoires in COVID-19. As for the study in general: From T cells, B-cell-depleted T cells, or PBMCs came the material, which was cDNA or gDNA.

Assignment of participants to cohorts was predicated upon participant-reported clinical history. CDR3 length: 12 amino acids. Trimming removed 5 bases from V and 8 bases from J, with 12 bases in between. Germline V lookup: CDR1 MDHEN, CDR2 SYDVKM. Under the authors' procedure: Amplification with reference gene primers provided the estimates of nucleated cell counts. TCRdb's table, derived via immunoSEQ multiplex PCR, lists solely in-frame clones and lacks some. That table is the source of V, J and clone size, and D and trimming were worked out from the DNA. The sample shows 140,000 to 150,000 clones, over 75% of them seen only once.

The sequence derives from a woman in her twenties or thirties with acute COVID-19. The source material was PBMCs or T cells enriched from blood (not recorded which). This chain links TRBV28 with TRBJ1-2; D possibly corresponds to TRBD1 (5 bases). The chain's CDR3 is CASSPQGWGYTF. CDR3 nucleotide sequence: TGTGCCAGCAGTCCCCAGGGTTGGGGCTACACCTTC.